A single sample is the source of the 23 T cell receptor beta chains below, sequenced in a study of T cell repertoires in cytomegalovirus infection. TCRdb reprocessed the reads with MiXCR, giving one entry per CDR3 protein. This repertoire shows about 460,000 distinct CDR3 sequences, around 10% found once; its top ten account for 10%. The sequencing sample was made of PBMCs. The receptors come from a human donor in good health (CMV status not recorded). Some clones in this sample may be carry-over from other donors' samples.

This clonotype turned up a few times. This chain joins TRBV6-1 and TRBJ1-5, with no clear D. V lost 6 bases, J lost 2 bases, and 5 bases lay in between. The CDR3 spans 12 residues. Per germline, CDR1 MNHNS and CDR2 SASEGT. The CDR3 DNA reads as TGTGCCAGCAGGGACGGCAATCAGCCCCAGCATTTT. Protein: CASRDGNQPQHF.

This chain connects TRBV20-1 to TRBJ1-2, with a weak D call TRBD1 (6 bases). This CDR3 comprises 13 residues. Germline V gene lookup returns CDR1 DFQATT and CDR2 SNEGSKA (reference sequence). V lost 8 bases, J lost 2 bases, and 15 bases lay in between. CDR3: CSPPGTPNYGYTF. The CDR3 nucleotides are TGCAGTCCTCCAGGGACACCCAACTATGGCTACACCTTC.

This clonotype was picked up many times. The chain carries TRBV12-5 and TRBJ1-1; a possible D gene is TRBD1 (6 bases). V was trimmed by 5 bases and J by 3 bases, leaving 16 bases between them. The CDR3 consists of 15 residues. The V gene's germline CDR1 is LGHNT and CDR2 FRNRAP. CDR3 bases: TGTGCTAGTGGTCTTCTCTCCAGGGGAGACACTGAAGCTTTCTTT. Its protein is CASGLLSRGDTEAFF.

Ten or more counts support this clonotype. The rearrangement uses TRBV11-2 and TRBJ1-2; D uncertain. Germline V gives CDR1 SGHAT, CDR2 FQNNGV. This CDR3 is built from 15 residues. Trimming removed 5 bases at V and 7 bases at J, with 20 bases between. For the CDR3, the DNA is TGTGCCAGCAGCCCTGGGCCCTATCCCCGCGCTGGCTACACCTTC. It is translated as CASSPGPYPRAGYTF.

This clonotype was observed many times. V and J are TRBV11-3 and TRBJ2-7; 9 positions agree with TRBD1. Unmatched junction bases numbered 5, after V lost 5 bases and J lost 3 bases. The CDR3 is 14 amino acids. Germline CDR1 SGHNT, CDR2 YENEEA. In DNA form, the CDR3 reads TGTGCCAGCAGCCCAGGGGACAGGGACTACGAGCAGTACTTC. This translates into CASSPGDRDYEQYF.

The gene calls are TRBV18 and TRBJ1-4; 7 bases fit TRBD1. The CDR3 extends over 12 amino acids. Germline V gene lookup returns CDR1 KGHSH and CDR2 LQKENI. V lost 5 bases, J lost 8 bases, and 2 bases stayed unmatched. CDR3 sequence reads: CASSAGGEKLFF. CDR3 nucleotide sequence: TGTGCCAGCTCAGCAGGGGGAGAAAAACTGTTTTTT.

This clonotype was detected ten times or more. CDR3 amino acids: CASSSDRGQNTEAFF. CDR3 in DNA: TGTGCCAGCAGTTCTGACAGGGGGCAGAACACTGAAGCTTTCTTT. This chain connects TRBV12-3 or TRBV12-4 to TRBJ1-1; 10 nucleotides line up with TRBD1. This CDR3 comprises 15 residues. Germline trimming cut 4 bases from V and 1 base from J; bases unmatched to any gene: 3.

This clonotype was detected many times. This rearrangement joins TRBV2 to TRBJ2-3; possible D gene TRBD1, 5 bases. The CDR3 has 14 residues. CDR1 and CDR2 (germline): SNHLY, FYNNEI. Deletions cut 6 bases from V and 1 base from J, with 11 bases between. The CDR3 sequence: CASRPTGGTDTQYF. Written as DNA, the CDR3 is TGTGCCAGCAGACCTACAGGAGGCACAGATACGCAGTATTTT. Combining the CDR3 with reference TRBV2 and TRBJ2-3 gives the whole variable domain EPEVTQTPSHQVTQMGQEVILRCVPISNHLYFYWYRQILGQKVEFLVSFYNNEISEKSEIFDDQFSVERPDGSNFTLKIRSTKLEDSAMYFCASRPTGGTDTQYFGPGTRLTVL.

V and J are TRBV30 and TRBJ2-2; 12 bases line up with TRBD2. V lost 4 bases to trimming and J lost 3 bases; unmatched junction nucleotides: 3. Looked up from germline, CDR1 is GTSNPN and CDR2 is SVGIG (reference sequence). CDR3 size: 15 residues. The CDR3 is CAWKGLAGHTGELFF. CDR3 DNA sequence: TGTGCCTGGAAGGGACTAGCGGGTCACACCGGGGAGCTGTTTTTT.

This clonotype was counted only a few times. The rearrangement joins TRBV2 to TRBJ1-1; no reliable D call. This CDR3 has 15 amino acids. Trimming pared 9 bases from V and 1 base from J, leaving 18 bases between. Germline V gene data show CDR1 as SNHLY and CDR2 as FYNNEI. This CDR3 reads CASTLWQAPNTEAFF. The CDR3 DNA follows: TGTGCCAGTACCCTTTGGCAGGCGCCGAACACTGAAGCTTTCTTT. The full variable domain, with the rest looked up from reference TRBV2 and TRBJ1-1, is EPEVTQTPSHQVTQMGQEVILRCVPISNHLYFYWYRQILGQKVEFLVSFYNNEISEKSEIFDDQFSVERPDGSNFTLKIRSTKLEDSAMYFCASTLWQAPNTEAFFGQGTRLTVV.

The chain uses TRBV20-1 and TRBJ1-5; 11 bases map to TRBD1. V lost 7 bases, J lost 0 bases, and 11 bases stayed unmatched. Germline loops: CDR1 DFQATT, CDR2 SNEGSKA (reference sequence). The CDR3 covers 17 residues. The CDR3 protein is CSVHLDRGQYSNQPQHF. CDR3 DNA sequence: TGCAGTGTCCATTTGGACAGGGGGCAATATAGCAATCAGCCCCAGCATTTT.

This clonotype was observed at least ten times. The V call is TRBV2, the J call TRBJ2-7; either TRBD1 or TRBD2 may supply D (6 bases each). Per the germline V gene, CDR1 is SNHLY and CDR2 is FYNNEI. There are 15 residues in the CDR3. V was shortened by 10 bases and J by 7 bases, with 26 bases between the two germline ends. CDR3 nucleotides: TGTGCCACTCGACTACAGGGAGGTCAGTCCGGAGAGCAGTACTTC. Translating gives CATRLQGGQSGEQYF. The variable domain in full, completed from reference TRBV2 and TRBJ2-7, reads EPEVTQTPSHQVTQMGQEVILRCVPISNHLYFYWYRQILGQKVEFLVSFYNNEISEKSEIFDDQFSVERPDGSNFTLKIRSTKLEDSAMYFCATRLQGGQSGEQYFGPGTRLTVT.

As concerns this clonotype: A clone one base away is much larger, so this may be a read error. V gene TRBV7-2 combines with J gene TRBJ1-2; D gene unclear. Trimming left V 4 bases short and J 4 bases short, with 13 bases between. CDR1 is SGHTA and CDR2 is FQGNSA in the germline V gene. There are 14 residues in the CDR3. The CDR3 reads CASSSQTSGYGYTF. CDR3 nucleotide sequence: TGTGCCAGCAGCTCTCAAACGTCTGGCTATGGCTACACCTTC.

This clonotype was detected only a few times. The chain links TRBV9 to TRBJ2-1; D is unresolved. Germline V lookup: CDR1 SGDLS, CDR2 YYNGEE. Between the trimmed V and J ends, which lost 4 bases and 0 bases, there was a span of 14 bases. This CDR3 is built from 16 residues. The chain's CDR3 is CASSSRSLSSYNEQFF. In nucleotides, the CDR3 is TGTGCCAGCAGCTCCCGTAGCCTCAGCTCCTACAATGAGCAGTTCTTC.

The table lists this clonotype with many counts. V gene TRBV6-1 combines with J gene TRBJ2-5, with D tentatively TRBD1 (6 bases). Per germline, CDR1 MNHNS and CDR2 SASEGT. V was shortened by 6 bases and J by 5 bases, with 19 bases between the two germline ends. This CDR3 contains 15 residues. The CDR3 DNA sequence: TGTGCCAGCAGAGTCAGGGGCCGGGTAACCGAGACCCAGTACTTC. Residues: CASRVRGRVTETQYF.

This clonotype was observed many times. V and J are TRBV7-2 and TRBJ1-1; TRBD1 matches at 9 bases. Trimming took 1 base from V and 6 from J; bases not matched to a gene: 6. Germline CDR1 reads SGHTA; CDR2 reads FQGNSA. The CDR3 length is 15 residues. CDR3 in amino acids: CASSLVAGQGSEAFF. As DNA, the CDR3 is TGTGCCAGCAGCTTAGTAGCGGGACAGGGCTCTGAAGCTTTCTTT.

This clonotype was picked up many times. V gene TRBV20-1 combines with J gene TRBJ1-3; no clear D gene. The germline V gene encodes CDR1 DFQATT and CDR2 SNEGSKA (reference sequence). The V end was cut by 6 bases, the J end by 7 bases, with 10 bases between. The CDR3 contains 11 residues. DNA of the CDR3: TGCAGTGCATACCGCCCTAACACCATATATTTT. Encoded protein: CSAYRPNTIYF.

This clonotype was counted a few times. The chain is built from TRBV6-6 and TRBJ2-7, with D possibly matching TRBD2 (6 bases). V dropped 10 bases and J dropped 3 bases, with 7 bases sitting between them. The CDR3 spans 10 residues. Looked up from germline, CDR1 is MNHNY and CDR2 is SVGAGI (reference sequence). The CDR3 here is CATGGYEQYF. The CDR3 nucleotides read TGTGCCACCGGGGGCTACGAGCAGTACTTC.

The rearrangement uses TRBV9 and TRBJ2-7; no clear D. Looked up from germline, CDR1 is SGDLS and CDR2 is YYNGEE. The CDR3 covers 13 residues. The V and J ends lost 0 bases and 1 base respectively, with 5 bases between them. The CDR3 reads CASSVAPSYEQYF. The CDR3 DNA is TGTGCCAGCAGCGTAGCCCCTTCCTACGAGCAGTACTTC.

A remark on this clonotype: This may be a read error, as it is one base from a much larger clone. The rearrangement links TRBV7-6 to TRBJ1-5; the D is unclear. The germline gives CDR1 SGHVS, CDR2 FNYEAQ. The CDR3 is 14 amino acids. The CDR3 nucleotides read TGTGTCAGCTCACAAGGGATTTTGGGTCAGCCCCAGCATTTT. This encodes CVSSQGILGQPQHF.

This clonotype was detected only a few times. CDR3 DNA sequence: TGTGCCATCAGTCCGGGACAGGGCACAGGCTACACCTTC. This translates into CAISPGQGTGYTF. The chain is built from TRBV10-3 and TRBJ1-2; the match to TRBD1 covers 9 bases. With 5 bases clipped from V and 8 bases from J, the junction kept 6 bases outside the gene matches. CDR1 ENHRY and CDR2 SYGVKD come from the germline V gene. The CDR3 runs 13 residues.

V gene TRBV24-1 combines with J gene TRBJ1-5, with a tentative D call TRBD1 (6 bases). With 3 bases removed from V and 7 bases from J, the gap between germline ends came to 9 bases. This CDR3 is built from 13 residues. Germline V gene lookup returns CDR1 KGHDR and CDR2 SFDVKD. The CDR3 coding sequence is TGTGCCACCAGTGATCGGACAGCGCAGCCCCAGCATTTT. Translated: CATSDRTAQPQHF.

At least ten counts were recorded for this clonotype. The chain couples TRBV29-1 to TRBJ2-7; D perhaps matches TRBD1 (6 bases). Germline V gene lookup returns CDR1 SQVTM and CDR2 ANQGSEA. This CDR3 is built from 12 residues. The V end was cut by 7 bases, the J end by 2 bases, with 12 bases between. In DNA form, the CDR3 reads TGCAGCGACCCGGACAGAACCTACGAGCAGTACTTC. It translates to CSDPDRTYEQYF.